These 2 T cell receptor beta chains came from one sample sequenced in a study of shared clonotypes between healthy human individuals (dated by TCRdb to 2018 to 2020). Libraries were made using the immunoSEQ multiplex PCR assay. Drawn from immuneACCESS, this table holds only the in-frame rearrangements with V and J called that TCRdb kept. Clones are partly lost; checked studies trace under half to an unresolved V gene and leave the rest unexplained. This sample holds 2,500,000 or so clones; less than 95% were observed only once. 0.3% to 0.45% of the sample is held by the ten biggest clonotypes. Sequenced sample: naive CD4+ T cells from PBMCs. This sample's cell subset or site label indicates: CD45RA+ positively selected. These TCRs come from a man aged 18 to 30 in good health. Some clones in this sample may be carry-over from other donors' samples.

The V gene is TRBV5-1, the J gene TRBJ2-7; 8 nucleotides match TRBD1. The CDR3 covers 14 residues. CDR1 and CDR2 (germline): SGHRS, YFSETQ. V lost 4 bases to trimming and J lost 6 bases; unmatched junction nucleotides: 9. As DNA, the CDR3 is TGCGCCAGCAGCGAAAGGACAGGGCGGGCCGAGCAGTACTTC. It codes for CASSERTGRAEQYF.

V gene TRBV28 combines with J gene TRBJ2-7, with 10 bases aligning to TRBD1. The CDR3 spans 14 residues. Germline values: CDR1 MDHEN, CDR2 SYDVKM. Trimming at V came to 10 bases and at J to 2 bases, leaving 8 bases not matched to a gene. In DNA, the CDR3 is TGTGCCACGGTGGGGGGGACAGGGGCCTACGAGCAGTACTTC. Protein: CATVGGTGAYEQYF.